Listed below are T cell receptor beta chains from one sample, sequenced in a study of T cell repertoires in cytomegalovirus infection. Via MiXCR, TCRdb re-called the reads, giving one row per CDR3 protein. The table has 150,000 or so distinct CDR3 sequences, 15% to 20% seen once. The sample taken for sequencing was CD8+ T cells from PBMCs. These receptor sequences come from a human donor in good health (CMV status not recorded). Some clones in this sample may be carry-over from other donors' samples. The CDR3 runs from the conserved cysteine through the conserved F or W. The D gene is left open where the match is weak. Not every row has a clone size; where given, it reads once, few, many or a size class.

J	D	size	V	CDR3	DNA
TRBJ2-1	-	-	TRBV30	CAWGDSAEEQFF	TGTGCCTGGGGCGACTCAGCGGAAGAGCAGTTCTTC
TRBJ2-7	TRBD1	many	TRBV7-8	CASSFQARGPEQYF	TGTGCCAGCAGCTTCCAGGCCAGGGGGCCCGAGCAGTACTTC
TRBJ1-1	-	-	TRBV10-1	CASSEGSMNTEAFF	TGCGCCAGCAGTGAAGGCAGCATGAACACTGAAGCTTTCTTT
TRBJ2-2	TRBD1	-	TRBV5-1	CASSLGPDRVSAGELFF	TGCGCCAGCAGCTTGGGTCCCGACAGGGTATCCGCCGGGGAGCTGTTTTTT
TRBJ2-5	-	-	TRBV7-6	CASSLATSRQETQYF	TGTGCCAGCAGCTTAGCGACGAGTCGGCAAGAGACCCAGTACTTC
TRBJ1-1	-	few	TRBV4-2	CASSQNLRVNTEAFF	TGTGCCAGCAGCCAAAACCTCAGGGTGAACACTGAAGCTTTCTTT
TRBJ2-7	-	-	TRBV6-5	CASTRQGYYEQYF	TGTGCCAGCACCCGGCAGGGATACTACGAGCAGTACTTC
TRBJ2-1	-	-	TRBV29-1	CSVAWGPANEQFF	TGCAGCGTTGCTTGGGGACCGGCCAATGAGCAGTTCTTC
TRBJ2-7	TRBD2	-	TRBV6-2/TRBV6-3	CASSLRLASDEQYF	TGTGCCAGCAGCCTCAGACTAGCGTCAGACGAGCAGTACTTC
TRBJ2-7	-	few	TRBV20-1	CSARNLDLNYEQYF	TGCAGTGCTAGGAATCTGGACCTTAACTACGAGCAGTACTTC
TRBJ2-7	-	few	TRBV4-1	CASSQGSGSYEQYF	TGCGCCAGCAGCCAGGGTAGCGGCTCCTACGAGCAGTACTTC
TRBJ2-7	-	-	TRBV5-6	CASSPPERTEQYF	TGTGCCAGCAGCCCCCCTGAACGGACCGAGCAGTACTTC
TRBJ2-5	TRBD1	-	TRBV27	CASSLSITGGGETQYF	TGTGCCAGCAGTTTATCCATAACAGGGGGCGGGGAGACCCAGTACTTC
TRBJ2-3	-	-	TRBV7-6	CASSLVEGSDTQYF	TGTGCCAGCAGCTTAGTAGAGGGTTCGGATACGCAGTATTTT
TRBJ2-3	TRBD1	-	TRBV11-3	CASSQRDRGDTQYF	TGTGCCAGCAGCCAGCGTGACAGGGGAGATACGCAGTATTTT
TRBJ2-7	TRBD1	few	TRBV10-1	CASSEAGTGFYEQYF	TGCGCCAGCAGTGAAGCCGGGACAGGGTTTTACGAGCAGTACTTC
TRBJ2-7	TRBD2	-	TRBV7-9	CASSPSSLTSEYEQYF	TGTGCCAGCAGCCCGTCTTCCTTGACTAGCGAATACGAGCAGTACTTC
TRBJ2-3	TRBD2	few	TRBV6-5	CASSPGGASTDTQYF	TGTGCCAGCAGCCCGGGGGGGGCTAGCACAGATACGCAGTATTTT
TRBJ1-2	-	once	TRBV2	CASYTGSGYTF	TGTGCCAGCTATACCGGTTCCGGCTACACCTTC
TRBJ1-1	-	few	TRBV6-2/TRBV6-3	CASSYGLAPEAFF	TGTGCCAGCAGCTACGGCCTAGCCCCTGAAGCTTTCTTT
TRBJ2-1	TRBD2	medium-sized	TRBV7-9	CASSLAGSYNEQFF	TGTGCCAGCAGCCTAGCGGGGTCTTACAATGAGCAGTTCTTC
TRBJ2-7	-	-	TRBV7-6	CASSNAPDEQYF	TGTGCCAGCAGCAATGCCCCTGACGAGCAGTACTTC
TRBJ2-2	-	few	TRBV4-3	CASSSGQSYTGELFF	TGCGCCAGCAGTTCGGGACAAAGTTACACCGGGGAGCTGTTTTTT
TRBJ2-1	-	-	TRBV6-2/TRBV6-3	CASSYGGAPYNEQFF	TGTGCCAGCAGTTACGGGGGGGCTCCCTACAATGAGCAGTTCTTC
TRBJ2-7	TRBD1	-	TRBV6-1	CASRDRGESYEQYF	TGTGCCAGCAGGGACAGGGGGGAATCCTACGAGCAGTACTTC
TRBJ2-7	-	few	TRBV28	CASSRRGRAPTEQYF	TGTGCCAGCAGTCGCCGGGGAAGAGCTCCTACGGAGCAGTACTTC
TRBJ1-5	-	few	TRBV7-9	CASSLDNHQPQHF	TGTGCCAGCAGCTTAGACAATCATCAGCCCCAGCATTTT
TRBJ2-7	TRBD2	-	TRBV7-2	CASSLGRISGGNEQYF	TGTGCCAGCAGCTTGGGTAGAATAAGCGGGGGGAACGAGCAGTACTTC
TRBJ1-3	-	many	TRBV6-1	CASNPGQLGNTIYF	TGTGCCAGCAACCCAGGACAGCTCGGAAACACCATATATTTT
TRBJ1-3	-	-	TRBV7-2	CASSLDVGRTGNTIYF	TGTGCCAGCAGCTTAGATGTAGGGAGGACTGGAAACACCATATATTTT
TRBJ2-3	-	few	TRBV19	CASSISSGPDRDTQYF	TGTGCCAGTAGTATATCGTCGGGGCCCGACCGAGATACGCAGTATTTT
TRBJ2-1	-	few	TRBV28	CASSSTIQGKGSYNEQFF	TGTGCCAGCAGTTCCACTATACAGGGAAAGGGCTCCTACAATGAGCAGTTCTTC
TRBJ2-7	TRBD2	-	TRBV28	CASSYGLADPYEQYF	TGTGCCAGCAGTTACGGACTAGCGGATCCCTACGAGCAGTACTTC
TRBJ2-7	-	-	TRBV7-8	CASSFLAEPYEQYF	TGTGCCAGCAGCTTTTTAGCGGAACCCTACGAGCAGTACTTC
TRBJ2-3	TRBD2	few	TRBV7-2	CASSYPQTRGGGDTQYF	TGTGCCAGCAGCTACCCCCAAACGCGGGGGGGCGGGGATACGCAGTATTTT
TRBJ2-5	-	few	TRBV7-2	CASTFTGTGLRETQYF	TGTGCCAGCACCTTTACGGGAACAGGGCTGCGAGAGACCCAGTACTTC